This T cell receptor (beta chain) comes out of a study of blood T cell repertoires in COVID-19. Overall study context: Acute and convalescent COVID-19 specimens originated in the United States, Italy and Spain. Nucleic acid was either cDNA or gDNA, and it came from T cells, B-cell-depleted T cells, or PBMCs.

Original data processing: The authors estimated nucleated cell counts from reference gene primer amplification. Only in-frame clones appear in the TCRdb table, and some are missing; sequencing was by immunoSEQ multiplex PCR. From that table come the V and J calls and clone size; the DNA was used to work out D and trimming. The sample has over 40,000 clones, approximately 90% seen once; the top ten hold about 11%. The V end was cut by 1 base, the J end by 2 bases, with 8 bases between. Germline CDR1 and CDR2: KGHSH and LQKENI. The CDR3 contains 15 residues. The source is a human donor in a cohort sampled during active COVID-19. This chain uses TRBV18 with TRBJ2-2; D is ambiguous. Sample: peripheral blood. The CDR3 sequence: CASSPLVENTGELFF. The CDR3 DNA sequence: TGTGCCAGCTCACCACTTGTAGAAAACACCGGGGAGCTGTTTTTT.